Detailed here is one TCR beta chain. Antigen specificity is unknown. Germline V gene data show CDR1 as MNHEY and CDR2 as SVGAGI. Trimming stripped 0 bases from V and 2 bases from J, with 14 bases between. The CDR3 consists of 16 residues. The sample is drawn from a study of T-cell reconstitution after alpha-beta-depleted transplantation in children. Preparing the TCRbeta library involved the use of unique molecular identifiers. TCRdb passed the PCR reads through MiXCR, listing each CDR3 protein once. The table lists some 840,000 distinct CDR3 sequences, approximately 15% of them singletons, with under 6% in the top ten. Findings and caveats of the study: Newly generated T cells supplied most T-cell counts and diversity one year post-transplant.

The input for sequencing was PBMCs, mostly from graft donor cells, taken 360 days after TCRalphabeta/CD19-depleted stem cell transplant. The TCR originated in a male patient under 18 who had a stem cell transplant for acute lymphoblastic leukemia, so the T cells may come from the graft donor. The rearrangement uses TRBV6-5 and TRBJ2-7, with D possibly TRBD1 on 5 matching bases. The chain's CDR3 is CASSYSGAPPPYEQYF. DNA of the CDR3: TGTGCCAGCAGTTACTCAGGGGCCCCACCCCCCTACGAGCAGTACTTC.